Following are 26 T cell receptor beta chains from one sample sequenced in a study of cytomegalovirus exposure and HLA in healthy donors. A multiplex PCR was run with 60 Vbeta primers and 13 Jbeta primers. Data came from immunoSEQ multiplex PCR; TCRdb stores just in-frame clones and leaves some out. This sample yields 150,000 to 180,000 clones, of which about 85% are seen a single time; over 6% belongs to the top ten. The specimen was PBMCs. These receptors originate from a man aged 30 to 39 in good health and CMV-seropositive.

The chain has TRBV9 and TRBJ2-1, with D possibly TRBD2 on 6 matching bases. The CDR3 is made up of 15 amino acids. Germline V gene data show CDR1 as SGDLS and CDR2 as YYNGEE. Trimming stripped 2 bases from V and 6 bases from J, with 15 bases between. The CDR3 reads CASSVNRERFNEQFF. The CDR3 DNA reads as TGTGCCAGCAGCGTGAACCGGGAGCGTTTCAATGAGCAGTTCTTC.

The V gene is TRBV5-1, the J gene TRBJ2-2; TRBD1 aligns across 9 bases. Germline V gene lookup returns CDR1 SGHRS and CDR2 YFSETQ. The CDR3 contains 16 residues. Losses at the gene ends were 4 bases for V and 1 base for J; bases not matched to a gene: 5. The CDR3 spells CASSLGTGRNTGELFF. For the CDR3, the DNA is TGCGCCAGCAGCCTGGGGACAGGGAGGAACACCGGGGAGCTGTTTTTT.

The gene calls are TRBV12-5 and TRBJ2-7, with D perhaps TRBD1 (5 bases). V shed 9 bases and J shed 0 bases, with 15 bases lying between them. This CDR3 is built from 14 residues. Germline lookup yields CDR1 LGHNT and CDR2 FRNRAP. CDR3 loop: CASTYRLSSYEQYF. In nucleotides, the CDR3 is TGTGCTAGCACTTACAGGTTGAGCTCCTACGAGCAGTACTTC.

The chain combines TRBV15 with TRBJ2-3; tentatively, D is TRBD2 (6 bases). V lost 0 bases, J lost 6 bases, and 28 bases lay in between. This CDR3 region has 20 residues. CDR1 and CDR2 (germline): LNHNV, YYDKDF (reference sequence). The CDR3 protein is CATSRDRGTGGTGSKDTQYF. CDR3 bases: TGTGCCACCAGCAGAGATCGGGGTACAGGAGGAACCGGGAGTAAGGATACGCAGTATTTT.

This clone was recorded only once. The chain uses TRBV19 and TRBJ1-1; D uncertain. The CDR3 has 12 residues. V was shortened by 6 bases and J by 7 bases, with 12 bases between the two germline ends. CDR1 is LNHDA and CDR2 is SQIVND in the germline V gene (reference sequence). CDR3 bases: TGTGCCAGTAGAACCCCCCCAGGTGAAGCTTTCTTT. It specifies CASRTPPGEAFF. Full variable domain (missing parts from reference TRBV19 and TRBJ1-1): DGGITQSPKYLFRKEGQNVTLSCEQNLNHDAMYWYRQDPGQGLRLIYYSQIVNDFQKGDIAEGYSVSREKKESFPLTVTSAQKNPTAFYLCASRTPPGEAFFGQGTRLTVV.

This chain links TRBV30 with TRBJ2-7; 10 positions agree with TRBD1. CDR1 is GTSNPN, CDR2 SVGIG, per germline (reference sequence). V lost 1 base and J lost 5; bases outside the gene matches: 5. This CDR3 is built from 14 residues. The CDR3 region has the DNA TGTGCCTGGAGTGAGGGGACAGGGGCGGACGAGCAGTACTTC. Protein product: CAWSEGTGADEQYF.

This rearrangement joins TRBV10-2 to TRBJ2-1; 7 positions match TRBD1. The V segment lost 6 bases and the J segment 0 bases; nucleotides outside the gene matches: 5. From germline, CDR1 is WSHSY and CDR2 SAAADI. The CDR3 consists of 15 residues. The CDR3, as DNA: TGCGCCAGCAGCGATTGGGACAGCTCCTACAATGAGCAGTTCTTC. It encodes CASSDWDSSYNEQFF.

This sequence joins TRBV7-9 and TRBJ2-1; 8 nucleotides align to TRBD1. The V gene end was trimmed by 4 bases and the J gene end by 10 bases; junction bases not matched to a gene: 9. CDR3 size: 14 residues. Germline values: CDR1 SEHNR, CDR2 FQNEAQ (reference sequence). CDR3 residues: CASSSGQGGREQFF. The CDR3 region has the DNA TGTGCCAGCAGCTCCGGACAGGGAGGTCGGGAGCAGTTCTTC.

This rearrangement joins TRBV5-1 to TRBJ1-1; maybe TRBD1 (5 bases). The CDR3 has 13 amino acids. Trimming shortened V by 0 bases and J by 6 bases, and 9 bases separated the two germline ends. In germline, CDR1 is SGHRS, CDR2 YFSETQ. CDR3: CASSLGGGAEAFF. Written as DNA, the CDR3 is TGCGCCAGCAGCTTGGGGGGCGGGGCTGAAGCTTTCTTT.

The V and J genes are TRBV7-9 and TRBJ1-3; the D is unclear. Germline CDR1 and CDR2: SEHNR and FQNEAQ (reference sequence). The CDR3 totals 16 residues. V was trimmed by 1 base and J by 0 bases, leaving 10 bases between them. This CDR3 is CASSLVGRYSGNTIYF. CDR3 coding DNA: TGTGCCAGCAGCTTAGTCGGCAGGTACTCTGGAAACACCATATATTTT.

This clone is a singleton in its sample. This chain connects TRBV10-3 to TRBJ2-1; 8 nucleotides align to TRBD1. The V and J ends lost 4 bases and 6 bases, in that order; junction bases with no gene match: 8. CDR1 is ENHRY and CDR2 is SYGVKD in the germline V gene. The CDR3 is made up of 15 amino acids. CDR3 DNA sequence: TGTGCCATCAGTGGGGACAGGCTTAAAAGCAATGAGCAGTTCTTC. This translates into CAISGDRLKSNEQFF.

J is TRBJ2-7 and V is TRBV30, with D maybe TRBD2 (5 bases). The CDR3 is made up of 13 amino acids. V shed 8 bases and J shed 0 bases, with 14 bases lying between them. Germline values: CDR1 GTSNPN, CDR2 SVGIG (reference sequence). CDR3: CARTSRDSYEQYF. The CDR3 DNA reads TGTGCCCGCACATCCCGGGACTCCTACGAGCAGTACTTC.

This clone was counted a single time. Sequence at one end of the junction differs from germline and may be a read error. Other DNA sequences in this sample translate to the same CDR3. V usage is TRBV5-6 and J usage is TRBJ2-7; 8 nucleotides line up with TRBD1. The CDR3 length is 18 residues. CDR1 and CDR2 (germline): SGHDT, YYEEEE. The CDR3 sequence: CASSLVSLRTGNIYEQYF. The CDR3 DNA follows: TGCGCCAGCAGCTTGGTGTCGCTTAGGACAGGGAACATCTACGAGCAGTACTTC.

The CDR3 sequence is CAWTLQGGFKAFF. In DNA form, the CDR3 reads TGTGCCTGGACACTACAGGGCGGTTTTAAAGCTTTCTTT. The genes are TRBV30 and TRBJ1-1, with D possibly matching TRBD1 (6 bases). The V end lost 4 bases, the J end lost 9 bases, and 18 bases lay between the germline ends. The CDR3 covers 13 residues. CDR1 GTSNPN and CDR2 SVGIG come from the germline V gene (reference sequence).

In its sample, this clone was seen once. The chain is built from TRBV18 and TRBJ1-1; 9 nucleotides line up with TRBD1. The CDR3 spans 15 residues. Germline-derived CDR1 and CDR2 are KGHSH and LQKENI. V lost 1 base to trimming and J lost 5 bases; unmatched junction nucleotides: 5. CDR3 sequence: CASSPRTGEGTEAFF. The CDR3 bases are TGTGCCAGCTCACCACGGACAGGGGAGGGGACTGAAGCTTTCTTT.

V and J are TRBV19 and TRBJ1-1; D ambiguous. The CDR3 length is 13 residues. Germline V gene lookup returns CDR1 LNHDA and CDR2 SQIVND (reference sequence). V was trimmed by 3 bases and J by 2 bases, leaving 7 bases between them. The CDR3 DNA reads TGTGCCAGTAGTATTGGGAGTAACACTGAAGCTTTCTTT. It codes for CASSIGSNTEAFF.

The chain employs TRBV6-6 and TRBJ1-3; D perhaps matches TRBD1 (6 bases). Germline V gives CDR1 MNHNY, CDR2 SVGAGI (reference sequence). The CDR3 consists of 16 residues. V lost 4 bases, J lost 0 bases, and 13 bases lay in between. CDR3 loop: CASSSVRTVSGNTIYF. CDR3 in DNA: TGTGCCAGCAGTTCCGTAAGGACAGTCTCTGGAAACACCATATATTTT.

The chain combines TRBV4-1 with TRBJ2-7, with TRBD2 as a possible D gene (6 bases). The CDR3 is made up of 13 amino acids. Trimming cost V 0 bases and J 7 bases, with 10 bases left between them. From germline, CDR1 is MGHRA and CDR2 YSYEKL. CDR3 DNA sequence: TGCGCCAGCAGCCAAGATCCGGCGGGAGAGCAGTACTTC. Amino acids: CASSQDPAGEQYF.

The chain recombines TRBV5-1 with TRBJ2-3; 10 bases line up with TRBD2. The germline CDR1 and CDR2 sequences are SGHRS and YFSETQ. V shed 5 bases, J shed 4 bases, and the junction held 10 bases outside the gene matches. The CDR3 runs 16 residues. CDR3 sequence reads: CASRKTSGAFPDTQYF. CDR3 nucleotide sequence: TGCGCCAGCAGAAAAACTAGCGGGGCGTTTCCAGATACGCAGTATTTT.

The chain uses TRBV13 and TRBJ1-1; TRBD1 might be the D (5 bases). V was cut by 4 bases and J by 7 bases, with 13 bases left in between. CDR1 and CDR2 (germline): PRHDT, FYEKMQ (reference sequence). The CDR3 sequence is 13 residues long. The CDR3 protein is CASSSLGGYEAFF. In DNA form, the CDR3 reads TGTGCCAGCAGCTCCCTCGGGGGATATGAAGCTTTCTTT.

In nucleotides, the CDR3 is TGTGCCAGCAGCACAACAGGGGAGCAGTACTTC. The encoded protein is CASSTTGEQYF. The V call is TRBV5-6, the J call TRBJ2-7; perhaps TRBD1 as D (6 bases). V lost 4 bases and J 7 bases, leaving 9 bases between the germline ends. The CDR3 is 11 amino acids. CDR1 is SGHDT and CDR2 is YYEEEE in the germline V gene.

There are a few counts of this clone. The V call is TRBV5-6, the J call TRBJ2-7; tentatively, D is TRBD1 (6 bases). Trimming removed 2 bases at V and 2 bases at J, with 11 bases between. Per the germline V gene, CDR1 is SGHDT and CDR2 is YYEEEE. The CDR3 covers 14 residues. The CDR3 here is CASSFWGRTYEQYF. The CDR3, as DNA: TGTGCCAGCAGCTTCTGGGGGCGGACCTACGAGCAGTACTTC.

This clone was counted between two and nine times. The chain employs TRBV28 and TRBJ2-4, with 7 bases identical to TRBD1. From germline, CDR1 is MDHEN and CDR2 SYDVKM. The CDR3 has 18 residues. V was clipped by 3 bases and J by 1 base; unmatched bases: 12. For the CDR3, the DNA is TGTGCCAGCAGTTTGAGGGGGCGCACCCTTATTGCCAAAAACATTCAGTACTTC. This gives the protein CASSLRGRTLIAKNIQYF.

The V call is TRBV19, the J call TRBJ1-5; D might be TRBD1 (6 bases). Looked up from germline, CDR1 is LNHDA and CDR2 is SQIVND (reference sequence). The germline V and J ends were trimmed by 4 bases and 1 base, with 11 bases remaining between them. This CDR3 contains 15 residues. The DNA of the CDR3 is TGTGCCAGTAGTAGGACAGAGACCAGCAATCAGCCCCAGCATTTT. Translated: CASSRTETSNQPQHF.

The chain employs TRBV15 and TRBJ2-7; 8 bases align to TRBD1. CDR1 and CDR2 (germline): LNHNV, YYDKDF (reference sequence). V lost 9 bases, J lost 1 base, and 5 bases stayed unmatched. The CDR3 sequence is 13 residues long. The CDR3 sequence is CATRQGPSYEQYF. The DNA for the CDR3 is TGTGCCACGAGACAGGGGCCTTCCTACGAGCAGTACTTC.

In the case of this clone: At one end the junction does not follow the germline gene, possibly because of a read error. The chain links TRBV7-9 to TRBJ2-7; D not resolved. The CDR3 spans 12 residues. Germline loops: CDR1 SEHNR, CDR2 FQNEAQ (reference sequence). CDR3 region: CSSSPSSYEQYF. DNA of the CDR3: TGTTCCAGCAGCCCGAGCTCCTACGAGCAGTACTTC.